These T cell receptor beta chains were read from a single sample in a study of T-cell reconstitution after alpha-beta-depleted transplantation in children. A single record per CDR3 protein comes from TCRdb applying MiXCR to the PCR reads. The sample includes 450,000 to 500,000 distinct CDR3 sequences, around 13% of them seen just once. The sample was PBMCs from the stem cell graft donor, taken from the stem cell graft. The receptors come from a human donor who donated a stem cell graft to a child with combined immunodeficiency. The CDR3 runs from the conserved cysteine through the conserved F or W. A D gene is named only where the DNA matches it firmly. The size of a clone is reported for some rows only, either as once, few or many, or as a class for expanded clones.

>TRBJ2-3|TRBD2|TRBV29-1|many
TGCAGCGCCGGACTAGCAGCAGATACGCAGTATTTT
CSAGLAADTQYF
>TRBJ2-7|-|TRBV6-5|many
TGTGCCACCGGCGAGAGGGGGTCCGGGATCTTC
CATGERGSGIF
>TRBJ2-7|TRBD2|TRBV9|few
TGTGCCAGCAGCGTATCCTCCGGGACTAGCGGGGCCTACGAGCAGTACTTC
CASSVSSGTSGAYEQYF
>TRBJ1-2|-|TRBV27|-
TGTGCCAGCAGTAAAGTCAGATACCGGGACACCAAAAGTGAGGGCTACACCTTC
CASSKVRYRDTKSEGYTF
>TRBJ2-1|-|TRBV5-6|many
TGTGCCAGCAGCCTTAACTCCCGTTACAATGAGCAGTTCTTC
CASSLNSRYNEQFF
>TRBJ2-3|-|TRBV11-2|few
TGTGCCAGCGCAAAGACCCGGAGCACAGATACGCAGTATTTT
CASAKTRSTDTQYF
>TRBJ2-3|-|TRBV9|few
TGTGCCAGCAGCGTAGGAGGGATGGGGACAGATACGCAGTATTTT
CASSVGGMGTDTQYF
>TRBJ2-7|-|TRBV30|-
TGTGCCTGGAGTCGGCAGGGGAGCCACGAGCAGTACTTC
CAWSRQGSHEQYF
>TRBJ2-1|-|TRBV12-3/TRBV12-4|many
TGTGCCAGCAGTTTCGGCGTCTCCTACAATGAGCAGTTCTTC
CASSFGVSYNEQFF
>TRBJ2-1|TRBD2|TRBV20-1|few
TGCAGTGCTAGGGGCCTAGCGGGGACTCTTGGTGAGCAGTTCTTC
CSARGLAGTLGEQFF
>TRBJ1-1|-|TRBV29-1|-
TGCAGCGTGCTGGACTTTGGCACTGAAGCTTTCTTT
CSVLDFGTEAFF
>TRBJ1-6|-|TRBV12-3/TRBV12-4|many
TGTGCCAGCAGTTTGGCCCCCAGCTCCTATAATTCACCCCTCCACTTT
CASSLAPSSYNSPLHF
>TRBJ2-1|-|TRBV24-1|-
TGTGCCACCAAATACCTAACAGGACCAACCAAGGGGGATGAGCAGTTCTTC
CATKYLTGPTKGDEQFF
>TRBJ2-5|TRBD2|TRBV27|-
TGTGCCAGCAGTATTCCGGGACTAGCGACCATCCAAGAGACCCAGTACTTC
CASSIPGLATIQETQYF
>TRBJ2-1|-|TRBV19|-
TGTGCCAGTAGTGCGCACCAGGGGACCTCAAATGAGCAGTTCTTC
CASSAHQGTSNEQFF
>TRBJ2-4|TRBD2|TRBV4-3|-
TGCGCCAGCAGCCCGGTCGGGGGGGCGAGGGGAGCCAAAAACATTCAGTACTTC
CASSPVGGARGAKNIQYF
>TRBJ2-2|-|TRBV7-2|many
TGTGCCAGCAGCTTAGTGGGGGGGCCTGGGGAGCTGTTTTTT
CASSLVGGPGELFF
>TRBJ1-2|TRBD1|TRBV6-5|-
TGTGCCAGCAGTTCACAGGGGGCGTCTTATGGCTACACCTTC
CASSSQGASYGYTF
>TRBJ2-2|TRBD1|TRBV7-3|-
TGTGCCAGCAGCTCCGGGACAGGGGAGGCCGGGGAGCTGTTTTTT
CASSSGTGEAGELFF
>TRBJ2-7|TRBD1|TRBV4-1|-
TGCGCCAGCAGCCAGGAAGAGGAAGGGACAGGGGTCTACGAGCAGTACTTC
CASSQEEEGTGVYEQYF
>TRBJ2-7|-|TRBV25-1|-
TGTGCCAGCAGTGAATGGGGACACTACGAGCAGTACTTC
CASSEWGHYEQYF
>TRBJ2-1|-|TRBV5-6|-
TGTGCCAGCAGCCCGTTTCCATGGGGTGAGCAGTTCTTC
CASSPFPWGEQFF